Presented here are 7 T cell receptor beta chains from one specimen sequenced in a study of a mutant IDH1 vaccine in newly diagnosed glioma (dated by TCRdb to the early 2020s). The library was made by the immunoSEQ multiplex PCR assay. The immuneACCESS repertoire file appears here via TCRdb, limited to in-frame rearrangements. These files lack a portion of the clones; in checked studies, under half of the deficit traces to unresolved V genes, and the cause of the others is not known. The table for this sample lists tens of thousands of clones; less than 90% of them were counted only once. The top ten clones comprise about 4.2% of the sample. Antigen specificity for these receptors is unknown. The time point label corresponds to: week 35, safety follow-up. Each vaccine dose, consisting of 300 ug of a 20-mer mutant IDH1 peptide in Montanide, was administered subcutaneously with topical imiquimod. Sequencing used PBMCs, obtained from a glioma patient whose treatment included an IDH1 peptide vaccine. Receptors were obtained from a young man with glioma.

V usage is TRBV11-2 and J usage is TRBJ1-6; D ambiguous. Looked up from germline, CDR1 is SGHAT and CDR2 is FQNNGV. This CDR3 comprises 14 residues. Trimming pared 1 base from V and 0 bases from J, leaving 1 base between. The chain's CDR3 is CASSLVSYNSPLHF. As DNA, the CDR3 is TGTGCCAGCAGCTTAGTCTCCTATAATTCACCCCTCCACTTT.

The chain is built from TRBV5-1 and TRBJ2-5; D not resolved. The end of the DNA fits TRBJ2-7 better, so the J call may be wrong. The CDR3 runs 13 residues. CDR1 SGHRS and CDR2 YFSETQ come from the germline V gene. The CDR3 region has the DNA TGCGCCAGCAGACAACCGTCGTTGGGCGAGCAGTACTTC. Translating gives CASRQPSLGEQYF.

This rearrangement joins TRBV21-1 to TRBJ1-2; whether TRBD1, the table's D call, matches the DNA was not checked. TRBV21-1 is shown as a pseudogene. The CDR3 is made up of 18 amino acids. The CDR3 sequence is CASSKDISPGQGYYGYTF. The CDR3 bases are TGTGCCAGCAGCAAAGACATCTCCCCGGGACAGGGATACTATGGCTACACCTTC.

The chain carries TRBV18 and TRBJ2-7; the D gene is possibly TRBD2 (7 bases). CDR1 is KGHSH and CDR2 is LQKENI in the germline V gene. Trimming cost V 0 bases and J 2 bases, with 11 bases left between them. This CDR3 comprises 15 residues. The CDR3, as DNA: TGTGCCAGCTCACCACCGGGGGGGCGGGCCTACGAGCAGTACTTC. Amino acid sequence: CASSPPGGRAYEQYF.

The chain recombines TRBV6-1 with TRBJ1-5; the match to TRBD1 covers 7 bases. From germline, CDR1 is MNHNS and CDR2 SASEGT. V trimming: 3 bases; J trimming: 4 bases; junction bases outside the gene matches: 9. This CDR3 has 16 amino acids. The CDR3 DNA reads TGTGCCAGCAGTGATCCCGGGACAGTAGTGAATCAGCCCCAGCATTTT. This gives the protein CASSDPGTVVNQPQHF.

The chain recombines TRBV2 with TRBJ2-5; D is unclear. The last part of the DNA fits TRBJ2-7 better; the J call may be wrong. Germline V lookup: CDR1 SNHLY, CDR2 FYNNEI. The CDR3 consists of 11 residues. CDR3 DNA sequence: TGTGCCAGCAGTGTAGCCTACGAGCAGTACTTC. It encodes CASSVAYEQYF.

Of note for this clone: One end of the junction does not line up with germline, which may come from a read error. V gene TRBV6-1 combines with J gene TRBJ1-3, with a weak D call TRBD1 (5 bases). The CDR3 runs 14 residues. The germline CDR1 and CDR2 sequences are MNHNS and SASEGT. The CDR3 DNA reads as TGTGCCAGCAGTGAAGATTGGGGGGAAGTTCCCCGGGATTTT. Residues: CASSEDWGEVPRDF.